This TCR beta chain was sequenced in a study of blood T cells in healthy people across ages (dated by TCRdb to the mid-2010s). Describing the broader study: Template switching captured roughly one uniquely barcoded TCR beta cDNA molecule per two T cells in model experiments. The study measured age-related changes in TCR beta repertoire diversity using deep sequencing normalized with unique cDNA molecular identifiers. The donors were split into four age groups: young (average around 15 years), middle-aged (39), aged (more than 60) and long-lived (roughly 80). To avoid experimental bias, donors of different ages were spread randomly across the sequencing lanes. For two donors (one aged 18 to 29 and one aged 80 or older), the study analyzed two additional independent replicas of 1 million unique cDNA reads from the same blood draw.

Remarks on this clonotype: Its antigen specificity is not known. Germline and junction disagree at one end, which may indicate a read error.

Preparation of the library involved 5' RACE. The sequencing machine was an Illumina HiSeq 2500. A second about 7 to 12 cycle PCR used a sample-barcoded 5' primer and a J-beta primer mix. A template-switch 5' adaptor carrying 12 random nucleotides introduced a unique molecular identifier onto each TCR beta cDNA molecule. Each sample yielded at least 2.5 million CDR3-containing paired-end reads. All of the RNA was converted into first-strand cDNA using the Mint cDNA synthesis kit, with a TRBC-specific oligonucleotide serving as the primer. After uracil-DNA glycosylase treatment, a first 18-cycle PCR used universal primers M1SS and BC2_uni_R on all cDNA. In the source study's methods: For normalization, 1 million high-quality reads were randomly selected from each sample, with every read carrying a distinct molecular identifier. Instead of being binned into consensus sequences, reads that shared molecular identifiers were thrown out. MiTCR, set to a Q25 quality threshold and the strictest error-elimination algorithm, was used for CDR3 identification, clonotype clustering and error correction. A nonparametric unseen species model with Euler transformation was used to estimate a lower bound on total TCR beta diversity. TCRdb ran its own pipeline on the public reads, namely fastp trimming at Q25 and MiXCR clone calling, and kept in-frame beta chains. For every CDR3 protein sequence, its rows merge into one entry that carries the most common genes and DNA. The V and J calls come from TCRdb's annotation, not from the publication. For this sample the table gives 650,000 to 800,000 distinct CDR3 sequences, of which around 45% were detected only once. Around 18% of the sample goes to the ten largest clones.

Systemically healthy Caucasian individuals from Russia, some 36 in total and aged roughly 6 to 100 years, were included as donors. Each donor gave 8 to 10 milliliters of peripheral blood, collected into EDTA-treated Vacutainer tubes. Ficoll-Paque density-gradient centrifugation was used to isolate PBMCs, with at least 6 million obtained per sample. Trizol reagent was used to extract total RNA from the PBMCs, yielding at least 5 micrograms per sample. For every donor, flow cytometry on a PBMC aliquot measured the percentage of naive CD45RAhigh/CD27high T cells. The CDR3 sequence holds 18 residues, the cysteine and phenylalanine included. Just CDR3 DNA is preserved here, 54 bases in frame from base 1. CDR1 and CDR2 (SEHNR, FQNEAQ) derive from the germline V gene (reference sequence). General study outcomes and caveats: Estimates of total diversity from one million sequenced T cells were regarded as lower bounds and underestimates. Bulk unsorted PBMC profiling prevented conclusive comparison of naive and antigen-experienced compartments. Observed TCR beta diversity per million T cells fell roughly linearly with age, and a significant reduction was already apparent by age approximately 40. Donor CMV infection status was unknown, potentially confounding age-related changes in expanded clonotypes. Compared with the aged group, the long-lived group had more naive CD4+ T cells, fewer expanded clones and increased TCR diversity, a pattern suggesting age selection. There was a strong correlation between observed TCR beta diversity and the percentage of naive T cells measured by flow cytometry.

The sequence joins TRBV7-9 to TRBJ2-1; TRBD2 lines up with 14 middle nucleotides. The receptor's source is a man in his 60s in good health. The sample comprised blood. The sequenced DNA: TGTGCCAGCAGCCCGGGGACTAGCGGGGGCGTGACCTACAATGAACAGTTCTTC. Translated, it gives CASSPGTSGGVTYNEQFF.